This T cell receptor beta chain comes out of a study of regulatory T cells in long-lasting Graves disease. Many counts were recorded for this clonotype. The time point was: newly diagnosed GD, antithyroid drugs for less than 3 months. Following extraction of RNA from PBMCs, that RNA was used to make the TCR library. Sequencing libraries for TCR beta were prepared with iRepertoire HTBI primers and Arm-PCR of CDR3 regions. TCRdb reanalysed the multiplex PCR reads using MiXCR and keeps one entry per CDR3 protein. The profile shows hundreds of thousands of distinct CDR3 sequences, 14% to 15% of them singletons. These data were likewise used in another study, on T cells in Graves' hyperthyroidism and ophthalmopathy. That study reports: A first-round RT-PCR of the TCR CDR3 used the HTBI primer set.

This receptor was identified in a woman between 35 and 50 years old with Graves disease. The material was peripheral blood mononuclear cells (PBMCs), obtained at new diagnosis, from a patient treated with antithyroid drugs.

The DNA for the CDR3 is TGTGCCAGCAGCTTAGGAACCGATAGCTCCTACGAGCAGTACTTC. Translating it yields CASSLGTDSSYEQYF. This chain uses TRBV11-2 with TRBJ2-7, with unresolved D. The germline V gene has CDR1 SGHAT and CDR2 FQNNGV. This CDR3 has 15 amino acids. V lost 1 base and J lost 0, with 10 bases in between.